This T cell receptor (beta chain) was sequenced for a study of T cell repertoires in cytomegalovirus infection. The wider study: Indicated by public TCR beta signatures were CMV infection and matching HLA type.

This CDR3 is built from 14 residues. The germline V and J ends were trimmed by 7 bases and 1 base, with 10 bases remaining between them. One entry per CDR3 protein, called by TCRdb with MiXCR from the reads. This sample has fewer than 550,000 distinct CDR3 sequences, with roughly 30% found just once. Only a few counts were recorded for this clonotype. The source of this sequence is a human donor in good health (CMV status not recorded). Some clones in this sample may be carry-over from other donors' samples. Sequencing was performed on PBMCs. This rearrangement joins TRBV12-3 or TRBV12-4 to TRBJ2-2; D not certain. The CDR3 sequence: CASILGLNTGELFF. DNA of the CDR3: TGTGCCAGCATCCTAGGGCTGAACACCGGGGAGCTGTTTTTT.